This T cell receptor beta chain was identified in a study of regulatory T cells in long-lasting Graves disease. Study-wide context: The term persistent Graves' disease signified upward of 5 years on antithyroid drugs with positive TSH receptor antibodies.

In this sample, this clonotype turned up a few times. Specified time point: persistent/refractory GD, antithyroid drugs over 5 years with positive TRAb. PBMCs provided the RNA from which the TCR library was made. CDR1 is GTSNPN, CDR2 SVGIG, per germline (reference sequence). CDR3 length: 15 amino acids. V lost 0 bases to trimming and J lost 1 base, with 9 bases between them. CDR3 regions were amplified by Arm-PCR using iRepertoire HTBI primers to build TCR beta libraries. MiXCR, run by TCRdb on the multiplex PCR reads, gives a single entry per CDR3 protein. The sample consists of roughly 700,000 distinct CDR3 sequences, around 30% of them appearing once.

Specimen: peripheral blood mononuclear cells (PBMCs), collected when the disease was refractory, from a patient treated with antithyroid drugs. The chain is built from TRBV30 and TRBJ1-4, with a tentative D call TRBD1 (5 bases). The sequence was obtained from a female donor with Graves disease. The CDR3: CAWSVLRGTNEKLFF. The CDR3 coding sequence is TGTGCCTGGAGTGTACTGAGGGGAACTAATGAAAAACTGTTTTTT.